The 3 T cell receptor beta chains listed next were all sequenced from one sample in a study of blood T cell repertoires in COVID-19. The table came from immunoSEQ multiplex PCR; TCRdb's copy has only in-frame clones and leaves some out. Of about 150,000 clones listed, 65% to 85% were seen once; the top ten hold approximately 2.9%. The sequenced sample was peripheral blood. The receptor set was obtained from a woman aged 55-75 years with acute or convalescent COVID-19.

CDR3 sequence: CASSEVRGRSGANVLTF. Written as DNA, the CDR3 is TGTGCCAGCAGTGAAGTCAGGGGCCGCTCTGGGGCCAACGTCCTGACTTTC. The rearrangement joins TRBV25-1 to TRBJ2-6, with D perhaps TRBD1 (6 bases). The CDR3 spans 17 residues. The V gene's germline CDR1 is MGHDK and CDR2 SYGVNS. V lost 2 bases and J lost 0, with 11 bases in between.

This chain joins TRBV6-5 and TRBJ1-1; the match to TRBD1 covers 7 bases. The CDR3 loop spans 13 amino acids. V lost 9 bases and J lost 1; bases outside the gene matches: 5. CDR1 MNHEY and CDR2 SVGAGI come from the germline V gene. The CDR3 reads CASQGVGNTEAFF. CDR3 sequence (DNA): TGTGCCAGTCAGGGGGTTGGGAACACTGAAGCTTTCTTT.

The gene calls are TRBV5-5 and TRBJ2-5; 8 bases match TRBD1. Germline V gene lookup returns CDR1 SGHKS and CDR2 YYEKEE (reference sequence). This CDR3 has 15 amino acids. J was trimmed by 7 bases and V by 0 bases; bases with no gene match: 8. The CDR3 DNA follows: TGTGCCAGCAGCTTGGAGGGCCAGGGGGCGGCGACCCAGTACTTC. Translation: CASSLEGQGAATQYF.